This entry describes one TCR beta chain. This clonotype appeared a few times. Which antigen it targets is not known. It has no much larger one-base neighbor in the sample; base qualities were not kept. Library preparation used 5' RACE. Sequenced on an Illumina HiSeq 2500. The second PCR ran for about 6 to 12 cycles and used a J-beta primer mix along with a sample-barcoded 5' primer. Each TCR beta cDNA molecule received a unique molecular identifier from a template-switch 5' adaptor carrying 12 random nucleotides. Each sample yielded at least 2.5 million CDR3-containing paired-end reads. First-strand cDNA was synthesized from all RNA with the Mint cDNA synthesis kit, primed by a TRBC-specific oligonucleotide. Following uracil-DNA glycosylase treatment, all cDNA underwent a first 18-cycle PCR with the universal primers M1SS and BC2_uni_R. The authors' analysis ran thus. For normalization, 1 million high-quality reads were randomly selected from each sample, with every read carrying a distinct molecular identifier. Instead of being binned into consensus sequences, reads with shared molecular identifiers were discarded. CDR3 identification, clonotype clustering and error correction used MiTCR with a Q25 quality threshold and the strictest error-elimination algorithm. A nonparametric unseen species model with Euler transformation was used to estimate a lower bound on total TCR beta diversity. TCRdb itself trimmed the public reads at Q25 with fastp, ran MiXCR and retained productive beta chains. Records with the same CDR3 protein are collapsed into one entry carrying the most frequent genes and DNA. It is TCRdb's table, rather than the study itself, that gives the V and J calls and clone size. For this sample there are some 290,000 distinct CDR3 sequences; roughly 26% appear just once. The top ten hold 29% of the sample.

The roughly 39 donors, aged 6 to 90 years, were systemically healthy Caucasian individuals from Russia. Each donor gave 8 to 10 milliliters of peripheral blood, drawn into EDTA-treated Vacutainer tubes. Ficoll-Paque density-gradient centrifugation was used to isolate PBMCs, with at least 7 million per sample. Total RNA, at least 6 micrograms per sample, was extracted from PBMCs with Trizol reagent. For every donor, an aliquot of PBMCs went through flow cytometry to measure the percentages of naive CD45RAhigh/CD27high T cells. These data are taken from a study of blood T cells in healthy people across ages (dated by TCRdb to 2013 to 2016). For context, the study as a whole: In model experiments, template switching captured roughly one uniquely barcoded TCR beta cDNA molecule for every two T cells. Donors were grouped into four age groups: young (average 16 years), middle-aged (roughly 38), aged (62) and long-lived (around 80). Two additional independent replicas of 1 million unique cDNA reads from the same blood draw were analyzed for two donors (one aged 18 to 29 and one aged 80 or older). To avoid experimental bias, donors of different ages were randomly spread across the sequencing lanes. The study measured age-related changes in TCR beta repertoire diversity using deep sequencing normalized with unique cDNA molecular identifiers. The investigation overall reported the following: Observed TCR beta diversity per million T cells fell roughly linearly with age, and a significant reduction was already apparent by age around 36. Estimates of total diversity from one million sequenced T cells were regarded as lower bounds and underestimates. A strong correlation was found between observed TCR beta diversity and the percentage of naive T cells measured by flow cytometry. Bulk unsorted PBMC profiling prevented conclusive comparison of naive and antigen-experienced compartments. Compared with the aged group, the long-lived group had more naive CD4+ T cells, fewer expanded clones and increased TCR diversity, a pattern suggesting age selection. Because the CMV infection status of the donors was unknown, age-related changes in expanded clonotypes may potentially have been confounded.

The sequenced sample was blood. The clonotype was recovered from a woman aged 65 to 85 in good health.

The DNA reads as follows: TGTGCCAGCAGCCGAATCACTCAAACTAATGAAAAACTGTTTTTT. Translation gives CASSRITQTNEKLFF. The chain joins TRBV3-1 to TRBJ1-4; confidence is insufficient to name the D gene. The CDR3 spans 15 residues, from the cysteine through the phenylalanine. The sequence is cut down to CDR3 DNA, 45 bases in frame from base 1. CDR1 is given as LGHDT and CDR2 as YNNKEL, both from the germline V gene (reference sequence). V is reduced by 4 bases and J by 1 base, leaving a spacing of 10 bases between them.